The 5 T cell receptor beta chains listed next were all sequenced from one sample in a study of Tregs in tolerant kidney transplant recipients. TCRdb keeps only in-frame clones here, not all; method: immunoSEQ multiplex PCR. The sample includes 200,000 to 300,000 clones, roughly 80% of them seen just once. Sequencing was carried out using CD4+ T cells from blood. The receptors derive from a human donor in good health.

The chain employs TRBV29-1 and TRBJ1-3; no clear D gene. Germline lookup yields CDR1 SQVTM and CDR2 ANQGSEA. The CDR3 sequence is 13 residues long. V dropped 3 bases and J dropped 1 base, with 7 bases sitting between them. This chain's CDR3 is CSVDRLSGNTIYF. In DNA, the CDR3 is TGCAGCGTTGACAGGCTTTCTGGAAACACCATATATTTT.

This chain joins TRBV28 and TRBJ1-5; 11 nucleotides line up with TRBD1. J was trimmed by 0 bases and V by 6 bases; bases with no gene match: 7. In germline, CDR1 is MDHEN, CDR2 SYDVKM. The CDR3 is 17 amino acids. The CDR3 spells CASRGGQGDYSNQPQHF. The CDR3 nucleotides are TGTGCCAGCAGGGGGGGACAGGGGGATTATAGCAATCAGCCCCAGCATTTT.

J is TRBJ1-3 and V is TRBV25-1, with D tentatively TRBD1 (5 bases). Per the germline V gene, CDR1 is MGHDK and CDR2 is SYGVNS. There are 18 residues in the CDR3. Trimming removed 4 bases at V and 0 bases at J, with 19 bases between. CDR3 DNA: TGTGCCAGCAGTGTTATGACGTATGGGGGGAGCTCTGGAAACACCATATATTTT. This sequence encodes CASSVMTYGGSSGNTIYF.

V is TRBV19 and J is TRBJ1-3; the D is unclear. Trimming took 2 bases from V and 3 from J, leaving 11 bases between them. The CDR3 sequence is 15 residues long. CDR1 LNHDA and CDR2 SQIVND come from the germline V gene (reference sequence). DNA for the CDR3: TGTGCCAGTAGTATACAGAGAGCGCATGGAAACACCATATATTTT. It encodes CASSIQRAHGNTIYF.

V is TRBV2 and J is TRBJ1-2; TRBD1 might be the D (6 bases). CDR1 and CDR2 from the germline V gene are SNHLY and FYNNEI. This CDR3 contains 14 residues. V was clipped by 3 bases and J by 3 bases, with 11 bases between them. The CDR3 nucleotides are TGTGCCAGCAGTGATGGGGGGCGCGACTATGGCTACACCTTC. Translating gives CASSDGGRDYGYTF.